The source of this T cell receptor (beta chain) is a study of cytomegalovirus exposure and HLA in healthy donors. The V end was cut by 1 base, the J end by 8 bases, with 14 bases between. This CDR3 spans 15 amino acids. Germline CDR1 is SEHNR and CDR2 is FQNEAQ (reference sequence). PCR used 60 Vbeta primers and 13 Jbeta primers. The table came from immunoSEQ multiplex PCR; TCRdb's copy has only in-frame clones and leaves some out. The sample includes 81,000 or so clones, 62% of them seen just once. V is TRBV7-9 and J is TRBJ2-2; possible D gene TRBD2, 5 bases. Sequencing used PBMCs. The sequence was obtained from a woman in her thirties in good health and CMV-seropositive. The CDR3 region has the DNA TGTGCCAGCAGCTTAGGAGGGTTTGGCATGGGGGAGCTGTTTTTT. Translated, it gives CASSLGGFGMGELFF.